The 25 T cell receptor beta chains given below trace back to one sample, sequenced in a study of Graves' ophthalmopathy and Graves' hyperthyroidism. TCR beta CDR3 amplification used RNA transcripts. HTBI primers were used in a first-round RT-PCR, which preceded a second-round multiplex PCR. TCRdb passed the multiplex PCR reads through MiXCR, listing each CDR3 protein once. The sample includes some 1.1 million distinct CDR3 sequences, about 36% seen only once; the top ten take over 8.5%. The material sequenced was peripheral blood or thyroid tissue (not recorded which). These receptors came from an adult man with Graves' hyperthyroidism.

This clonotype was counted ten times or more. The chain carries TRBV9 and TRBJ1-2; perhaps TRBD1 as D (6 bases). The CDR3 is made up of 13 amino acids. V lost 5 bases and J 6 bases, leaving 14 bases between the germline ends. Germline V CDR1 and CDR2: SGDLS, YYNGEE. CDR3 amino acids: CASRRGARDGYTF. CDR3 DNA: TGTGCCAGCAGGAGGGGGGCCAGGGATGGCTACACCTTC.

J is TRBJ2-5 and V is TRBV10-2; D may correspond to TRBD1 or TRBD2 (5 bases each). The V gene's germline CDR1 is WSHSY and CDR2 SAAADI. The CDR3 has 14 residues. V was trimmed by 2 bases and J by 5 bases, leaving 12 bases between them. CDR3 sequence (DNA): TGCGCCAGCAGTGAGGGGTGGGGGTACGAGACCCAGTACTTC. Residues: CASSEGWGYETQYF.

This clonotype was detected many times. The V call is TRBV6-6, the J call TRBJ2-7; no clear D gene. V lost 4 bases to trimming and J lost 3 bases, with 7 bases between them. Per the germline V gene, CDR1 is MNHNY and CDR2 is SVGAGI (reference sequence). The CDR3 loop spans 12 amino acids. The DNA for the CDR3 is TGTGCCAGCAGTTCCCAGAGCTACGAGCAGTACTTC. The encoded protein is CASSSQSYEQYF.

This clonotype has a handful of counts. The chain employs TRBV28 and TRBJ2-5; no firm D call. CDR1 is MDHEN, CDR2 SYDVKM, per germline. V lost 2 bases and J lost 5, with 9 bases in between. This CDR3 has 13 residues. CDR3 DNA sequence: TGTGCCAGCAGTTTAGATATGCGGGAGACCCAGTACTTC. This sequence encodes CASSLDMRETQYF.

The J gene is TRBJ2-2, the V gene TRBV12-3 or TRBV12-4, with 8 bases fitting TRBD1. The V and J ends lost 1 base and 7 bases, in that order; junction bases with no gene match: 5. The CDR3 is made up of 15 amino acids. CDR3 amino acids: CASSLDRGERGELFF. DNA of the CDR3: TGTGCCAGCAGTTTAGACAGGGGGGAGCGCGGGGAGCTGTTTTTT.

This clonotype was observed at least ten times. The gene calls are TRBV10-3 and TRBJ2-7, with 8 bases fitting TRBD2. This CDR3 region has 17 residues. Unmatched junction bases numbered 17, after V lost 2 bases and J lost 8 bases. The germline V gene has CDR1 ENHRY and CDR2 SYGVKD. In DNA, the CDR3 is TGTGCCATCAGTGAGCACACCCGGAGCGGGGGAAATACCAAGCAGTACTTC. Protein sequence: CAISEHTRSGGNTKQYF.

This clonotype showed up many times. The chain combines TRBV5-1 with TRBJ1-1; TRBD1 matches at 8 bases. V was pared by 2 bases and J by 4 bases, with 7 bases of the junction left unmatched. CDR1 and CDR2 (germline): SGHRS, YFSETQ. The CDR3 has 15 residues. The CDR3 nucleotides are TGCGCCAGCAGCTTAGGACAGGGAGCGGGCACTGAAGCTTTCTTT. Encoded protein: CASSLGQGAGTEAFF. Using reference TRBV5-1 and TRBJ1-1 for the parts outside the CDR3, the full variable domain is KAGVTQTPRYLIKTRGQQVTLSCSPISGHRSVSWYQQTPGQGLQFLFEYFSETQRNKGNFPGRFSGRQFSNSRSEMNVSTLELGDSALYLCASSLGQGAGTEAFFGQGTRLTVV.

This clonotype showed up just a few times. Written as DNA, the CDR3 is TGTGCCAGCAGACCCACCGGGGAAAAACTGTTTTTT. Protein product: CASRPTGEKLFF. V gene TRBV7-8 combines with J gene TRBJ1-4; no clear D. The CDR3 consists of 12 residues. Trimming took 6 bases from V and 8 from J, leaving 10 bases between them. Per the germline V gene, CDR1 is SGHVS and CDR2 is FQNEAQ.

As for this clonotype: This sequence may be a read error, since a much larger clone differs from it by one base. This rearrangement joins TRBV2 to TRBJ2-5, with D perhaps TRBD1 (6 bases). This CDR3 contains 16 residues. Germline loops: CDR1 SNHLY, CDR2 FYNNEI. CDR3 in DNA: TGTGCCAGCAGTGATTTTGGGGGCCCTGGGGCGGAGACCCAGCACTTC. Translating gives CASSDFGGPGAETQHF.

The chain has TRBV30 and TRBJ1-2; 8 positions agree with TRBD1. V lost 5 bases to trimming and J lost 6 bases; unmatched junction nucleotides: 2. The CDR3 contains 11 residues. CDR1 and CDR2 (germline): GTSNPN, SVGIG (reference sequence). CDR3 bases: TGTGCCTGGTGGACAGGGCATGGCTACACCTTC. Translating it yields CAWWTGHGYTF.

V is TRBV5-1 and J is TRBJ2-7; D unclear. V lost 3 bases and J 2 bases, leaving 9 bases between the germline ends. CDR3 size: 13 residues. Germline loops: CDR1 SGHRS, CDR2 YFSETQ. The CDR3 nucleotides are TGCGCCAGCAGCTCTAGGGTCCCCTACGAGCAGTACTTC. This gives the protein CASSSRVPYEQYF.

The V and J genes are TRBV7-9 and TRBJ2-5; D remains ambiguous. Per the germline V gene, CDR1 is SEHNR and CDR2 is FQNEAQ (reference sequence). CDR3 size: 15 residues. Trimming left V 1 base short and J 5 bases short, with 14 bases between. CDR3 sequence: CASSLVRHEAETQYF. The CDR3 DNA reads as TGTGCCAGCAGCTTAGTTAGACATGAGGCGGAGACCCAGTACTTC.

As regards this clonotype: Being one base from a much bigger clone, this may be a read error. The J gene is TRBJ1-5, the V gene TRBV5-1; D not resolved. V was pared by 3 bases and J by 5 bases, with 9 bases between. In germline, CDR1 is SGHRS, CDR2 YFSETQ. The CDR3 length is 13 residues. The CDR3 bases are TGCGCCAGCAGCTCGTCAACGGATCAGCCCCAGCATTTT. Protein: CASSSSTDQPQHF.

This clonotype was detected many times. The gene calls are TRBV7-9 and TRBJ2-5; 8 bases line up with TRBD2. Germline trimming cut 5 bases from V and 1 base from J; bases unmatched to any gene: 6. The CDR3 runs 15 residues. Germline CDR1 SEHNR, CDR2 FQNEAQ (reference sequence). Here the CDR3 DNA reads TGTGCCAGCAGCCCAACCGGGACTAGCCAAGAGACCCAGTACTTC. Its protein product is CASSPTGTSQETQYF. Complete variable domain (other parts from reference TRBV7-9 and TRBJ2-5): DTGVSQNPRHKITKRGQNVTFRCDPISEHNRLYWYRQTLGQGPEFLTYFQNEAQLEKSRLLSDRFSAERPKGSFSTLEIQRTEQGDSAMYLCASSPTGTSQETQYFGPGTRLLVL.

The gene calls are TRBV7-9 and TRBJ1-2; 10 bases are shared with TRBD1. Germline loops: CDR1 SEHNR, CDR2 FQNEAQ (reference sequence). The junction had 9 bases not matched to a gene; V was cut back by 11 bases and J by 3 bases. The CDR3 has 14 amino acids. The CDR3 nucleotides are TGTGCCTGGAGGGGGGACAGGGGTGACTATGGCTACACCTTC. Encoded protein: CAWRGDRGDYGYTF.

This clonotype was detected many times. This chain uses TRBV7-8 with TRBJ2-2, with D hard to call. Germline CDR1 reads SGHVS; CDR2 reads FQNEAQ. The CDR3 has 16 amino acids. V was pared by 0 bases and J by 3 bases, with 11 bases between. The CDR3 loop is CASSLAQRLYTGELFF. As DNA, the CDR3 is TGTGCCAGCAGCTTAGCCCAGCGTCTGTACACCGGGGAGCTGTTTTTT.

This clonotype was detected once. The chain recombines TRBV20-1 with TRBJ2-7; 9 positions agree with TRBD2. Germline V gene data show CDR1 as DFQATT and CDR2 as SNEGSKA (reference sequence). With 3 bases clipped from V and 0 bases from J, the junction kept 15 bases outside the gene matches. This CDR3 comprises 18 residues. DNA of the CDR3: TGCAGTGCTAGGAACCCAAGGCTAGCGGGATCCAACTCCTACGAGCAGTACTTC. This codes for CSARNPRLAGSNSYEQYF.

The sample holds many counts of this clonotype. The CDR3 sequence is CSVEEWGEAFF. For the CDR3, the DNA is TGCAGCGTTGAGGAATGGGGTGAAGCTTTCTTT. The chain couples TRBV29-1 to TRBJ1-1; D is ambiguous. CDR3 length: 11 amino acids. The V gene lost 3 bases and the J gene lost 7 bases, with 9 bases spanning the gap. Germline loops: CDR1 SQVTM, CDR2 ANQGSEA.

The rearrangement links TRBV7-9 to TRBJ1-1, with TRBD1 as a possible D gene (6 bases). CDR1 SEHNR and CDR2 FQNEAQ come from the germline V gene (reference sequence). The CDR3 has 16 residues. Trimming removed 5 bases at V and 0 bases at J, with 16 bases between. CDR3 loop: CASSIKQGWVNTEAFF. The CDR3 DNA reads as TGTGCCAGCAGCATAAAACAGGGTTGGGTGAACACTGAAGCTTTCTTT. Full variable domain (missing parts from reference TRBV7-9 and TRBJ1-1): DTGVSQNPRHKITKRGQNVTFRCDPISEHNRLYWYRQTLGQGPEFLTYFQNEAQLEKSRLLSDRFSAERPKGSFSTLEIQRTEQGDSAMYLCASSIKQGWVNTEAFFGQGTRLTVV.

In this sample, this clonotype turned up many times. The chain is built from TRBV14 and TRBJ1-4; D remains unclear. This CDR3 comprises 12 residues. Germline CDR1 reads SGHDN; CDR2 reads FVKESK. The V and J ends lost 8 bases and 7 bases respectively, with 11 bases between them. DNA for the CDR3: TGTGCCAGCGGCCCGGGTGGTGAAAAACTGTTTTTT. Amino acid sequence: CASGPGGEKLFF.

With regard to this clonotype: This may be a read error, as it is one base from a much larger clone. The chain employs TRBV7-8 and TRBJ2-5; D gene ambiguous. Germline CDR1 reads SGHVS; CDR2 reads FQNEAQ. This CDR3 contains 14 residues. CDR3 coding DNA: TGTGCCACCAGCCCGCAGTTGGTAGGAGAGACCCAGTACTTC. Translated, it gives CATSPQLVGETQYF.

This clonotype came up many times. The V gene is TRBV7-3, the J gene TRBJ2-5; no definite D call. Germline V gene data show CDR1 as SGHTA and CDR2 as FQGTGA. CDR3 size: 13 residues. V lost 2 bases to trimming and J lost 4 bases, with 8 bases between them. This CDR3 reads CASSLGVSETQYF. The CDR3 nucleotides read TGTGCCAGCAGCTTAGGTGTGTCAGAGACCCAGTACTTC.

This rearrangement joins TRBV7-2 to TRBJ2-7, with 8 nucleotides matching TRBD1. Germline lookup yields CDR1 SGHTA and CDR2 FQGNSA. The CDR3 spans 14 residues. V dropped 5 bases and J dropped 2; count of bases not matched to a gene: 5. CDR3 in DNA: TGTGCCAGCAGCCGCAGGGGGCTAACCTACGAGCAGTACTTC. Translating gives CASSRRGLTYEQYF.

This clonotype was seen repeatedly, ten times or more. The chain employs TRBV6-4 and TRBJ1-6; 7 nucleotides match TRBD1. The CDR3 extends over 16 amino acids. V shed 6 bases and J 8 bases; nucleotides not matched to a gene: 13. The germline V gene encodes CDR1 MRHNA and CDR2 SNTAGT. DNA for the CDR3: TGTGCCAGCAGCGACCGGGACAGCCAAAATGATTCACCCCTCCACTTT. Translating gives CASSDRDSQNDSPLHF.

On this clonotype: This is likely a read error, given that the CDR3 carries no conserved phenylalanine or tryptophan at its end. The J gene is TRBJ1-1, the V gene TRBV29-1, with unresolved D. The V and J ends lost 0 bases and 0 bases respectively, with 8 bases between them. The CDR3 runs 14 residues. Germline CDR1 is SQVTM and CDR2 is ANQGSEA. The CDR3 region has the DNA TGCAGCGTTGAAGACCATGCGATGAACACTGAAGCTTTCCTT. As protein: CSVEDHAMNTEAFL.